The rows below give T cell receptor beta chains drawn from one sample of a study of cytomegalovirus exposure and HLA in healthy donors. Assay used: immunoSEQ multiplex PCR; TCRdb lists only in-frame clones, some missing. The data hold tens of thousands of clones, with 50% to 80% observed a single time. The sequencing sample was made of PBMCs. These TCRs come from a man aged 40-50 years in good health and CMV-seropositive. Both conserved end residues are part of each CDR3. The D gene is left open where the match is weak. Clone size is stated in some rows and not others, as once, few, many or a class when expanded.

. | TRBJ2-3 | TRBV2 | . | TGTGCCAGCAGTCTCAGGGATCGGGGCACAGATACGCAGTATTTT | CASSLRDRGTDTQYF
. | TRBJ1-5 | TRBV16 | . | TGTGCCAGCAGCCAATGGGGGCGGACAGAGACTAGCAATCAGCCCCAGCATTTT | CASSQWGRTETSNQPQHF
. | TRBJ2-5 | TRBV25-1 | . | TGTGCCAGCAGCCCGGCGGGGGCCCAAGAGACCCAGTACTTC | CASSPAGAQETQYF
. | TRBJ2-5 | TRBV29-1 | . | TGCAGCGTTGACGGTCGAACAGGGATGGAGACCCAGTACTTC | CSVDGRTGMETQYF
. | TRBJ1-3 | TRBV7-8 | once | TGTGCCAGCAGCTCCTTGGACTTGGTTGCTGGAAACACCATATATTTT | CASSSLDLVAGNTIYF
. | TRBJ2-1 | TRBV11-3 | few | TGTGCCAGCAGCTTACAGGGGCGCATCAATGAGCAGTTCTTC | CASSLQGRINEQFF
TRBD1 | TRBJ1-5 | TRBV4-2 | . | TGTGCCAGCAGCCCTGGGACAGGGGATCAGCCCCAGCATTTT | CASSPGTGDQPQHF
TRBD1 | TRBJ1-1 | TRBV27 | . | TGTGCCAGCAGTTTATTGGGGACAGGGGGCTCGGAAGCTTTCTTT | CASSLLGTGGSEAFF
TRBD1 | TRBJ1-2 | TRBV6-1 | . | TGTGCCAGCAGGGGACAGCTAAAGGACTATGGCTACACCTTC | CASRGQLKDYGYTF
. | TRBJ2-2 | TRBV1 | . | TGCACCAGCAGCCAAGGTGGGCGGGGGGGCCATGCCGGGGAGCTGTTTTTT | CTSSQGGRGGHAGELFF
. | TRBJ1-2 | TRBV7-2 | . | TGTGCCAGCAGCAAACGGACGGGGACTAACTATGGCTACACCTTC | CASSKRTGTNYGYTF
. | TRBJ2-7 | TRBV5-4 | few | TGTGCCAGCAGCCAACAGACTGGACTCTACGAGCAGTACTTC | CASSQQTGLYEQYF
. | TRBJ2-7 | TRBV2 | few | TGTGCCAGCACCCGGATGCGGGACGAGCAGTACTTC | CASTRMRDEQYF
. | TRBJ1-4 | TRBV7-6 | . | TGTGCCAGCAGCGCGGGGGCAACTAATGAAAAACTGTTTTTT | CASSAGATNEKLFF
. | TRBJ2-7 | TRBV6-5 | once | TGTGCCAGCAGTTCCCAGGGTGCTGCCTACGAGCAGTACTTC | CASSSQGAAYEQYF
TRBD1 | TRBJ1-5 | TRBV19 | . | TGTGCCAGTAGGAGCACAGGGGGAGCGCGGGCCCAGCATTTT | CASRSTGGARAQHF
. | TRBJ2-2 | TRBV7-7 | . | TGTGCTAGCAGCTTCTCCGGCGGGGCCGGGGAGCTGTTTTTT | CASSFSGGAGELFF
. | TRBJ2-2 | TRBV2 | . | TGTGCCAGCAGTAAAACAGGGATCCAGGGCGGGGAGCTGTTTTTT | CASSKTGIQGGELFF
TRBD1 | TRBJ1-3 | TRBV30 | few | TGTGCCTGGAGGGGAACAGGGGGCGCGGGTTTGGCTGGAAACACCATATATTTT | CAWRGTGGAGLAGNTIYF
TRBD2 | TRBJ2-7 | TRBV11-2 | few | TGTGCCAGCAGCTTATTAGCGGGGGCCGGACACGAGCAGTACTTC | CASSLLAGAGHEQYF
. | TRBJ1-1 | TRBV4-2 | . | TGTGCCAGCAGCCAATCGACCCGGCGGGAGACTGAAGCTTTCTTT | CASSQSTRRETEAFF
TRBD1 | TRBJ2-3 | TRBV12-5 | . | TGTGCTAGTGGAAAACAGGGGTATCATGATAGGAGGAGAGATACGCAGTATTTT | CASGKQGYHDRRRDTQYF
. | TRBJ2-7 | TRBV7-8 | . | TGTGCCAGCAGCCTAACTGCTAGAACCTACGAGCAGTACTTC | CASSLTARTYEQYF
TRBD1 | TRBJ2-7 | TRBV30 | few | TGTGCCTGGAGTCTGGGACAGGGGGACTACGAGCAGTACTTC | CAWSLGQGDYEQYF
. | TRBJ1-6 | TRBV27 | . | TGTGCCAGCAGTCCGTCTAGGGGATTCATCACACCCCTCCACTTT | CASSPSRGFITPLHF
TRBD1 | TRBJ1-4 | TRBV18 | . | TGTGCCAGCTCACCCTCGACAGGGGTCGAAAAACTGTTTTTT | CASSPSTGVEKLFF
. | TRBJ1-5 | TRBV6-1 | . | TGTGCCAGCAGGCAGGGGCCCTTTGGCAATCAGCCCCAGCATTTT | CASRQGPFGNQPQHF
TRBD2 | TRBJ2-1 | TRBV7-2 | . | TGTGCCAGCAGCTCCCGAGCGGGGGGGTACAATGAGCAGTTCTTC | CASSSRAGGYNEQFF
TRBD1 | TRBJ1-4 | TRBV2 | . | TGTGCCAGCAGTAGGGACAGGATACGGACTAATGAAAAACTGTTTTTT | CASSRDRIRTNEKLFF
TRBD2 | TRBJ2-7 | TRBV13 | . | TGTGCCAGCACCCCGCGGGGGGTCCTCGGGGAGCAGTACTTC | CASTPRGVLGEQYF
TRBD2 | TRBJ2-3 | TRBV7-8 | . | TGTGCCAGCAGCCCGGGGACTAGCAGGGATACGCAGTATTTT | CASSPGTSRDTQYF
TRBD2 | TRBJ2-3 | TRBV27 | . | TGTGCCAGCAGTCTTAGCGGGGGGGCGTTAAGTACAGATACGCAGTATTTT | CASSLSGGALSTDTQYF
. | TRBJ2-7 | TRBV4-3 | . | TGCGCCAGCAGCCAAGTTCTGGCCCGGGACTCCTACGAGCAGTACTTC | CASSQVLARDSYEQYF
TRBD1 | TRBJ2-7 | TRBV7-2 | . | TGTGCCAGCAGCTCTGCCGGGACAGGGATCTACGAGCAGTACTTC | CASSSAGTGIYEQYF
TRBD2 | TRBJ2-1 | TRBV30 | . | TGTGCCGGGATGCGGGGGGTGTCCTACAATGAGCAGTTCTTC | CAGMRGVSYNEQFF
. | TRBJ1-1 | TRBV30 | . | TGTGCCTGGACCTCGGGGGGGAAAGGGCCAGCTTTCTTT | CAWTSGGKGPAFF
TRBD1 | TRBJ2-2 | TRBV18 | few | TGTGCCAGTCACGGGGACAGAACCACCGGGGAGCTGTTTTTT | CASHGDRTTGELFF
TRBD1 | TRBJ2-7 | TRBV5-8 | . | TGTGCCAGCAGCTCCTGGACAGGGTCCTACGAGCAGTACTTC | CASSSWTGSYEQYF
TRBD1 | TRBJ1-1 | TRBV19 | few | TGTGCCAGTAGTACCACAGGGGGCTGGAACACTGAAGCTTTCTTT | CASSTTGGWNTEAFF
. | TRBJ2-6 | TRBV19 | . | TGTGCCAGTAGTACCACAAACAGGGCCTCTGGGGCCAACGTCCTGACTTTC | CASSTTNRASGANVLTF